The source of this TCR beta chain is a study of blood T cells in healthy people across ages. This clonotype was seen a handful of times. The antigen is undetermined. PCR was performed a second time for about 6 to 12 cycles using a sample-barcoded 5' primer and a J-beta primer mix. MiXCR, run by TCRdb on the 5' RACE reads, gives a single entry per CDR3 protein. This table holds more than 1.4 million distinct CDR3 sequences, approximately 38% found once. Study results and limitations: There was a strong correlation between TCR beta diversity and naive T cell percentage.

The trim removed 2 bases at V and 2 bases at J, leaving 3 bases unmatched. The CDR3 consists of 15 residues. Germline V gene sequence: CDR1 MNHEY, CDR2 SVGAGI. Every donor gave approximately 10 milliliters of peripheral blood. This TCR came from a woman in her late teens or twenties in good health. The V call is TRBV6-5, the J call TRBJ2-4; 7 bases are a match to TRBD1. The source material was blood. The CDR3 coding sequence is TGTGCCAGCAGTTACGAGGGGGCGACCAAAAACATTCAGTACTTC. Translation: CASSYEGATKNIQYF.